The 17 T cell receptor beta chains below all came from one sample that was sequenced in a study of CD8+ T cells in alopecia areata. TCR sequencing used cDNA made by reverse transcription of extracted RNA. Libraries were prepared by immunoSEQ multiplex PCR; TCRdb keeps only in-frame clonotypes and omits some of them. The table lists 200,000 or so clones, nearly 60% of them singletons. As to treatment: oral pan-JAK inhibitor, 5-10 mg twice daily. Here the sequenced sample was CD4+ T cells sorted from blood, taken at week 24, from a patient treated with tofacitinib. The receptors were sampled from a human donor with alopecia areata.

The rearrangement uses TRBV19 and TRBJ1-5; D uncertain. This CDR3 spans 15 amino acids. Trimming took 3 bases from V and 4 from J, leaving 13 bases between them. Per the germline V gene, CDR1 is LNHDA and CDR2 is SQIVND (reference sequence). The CDR3 DNA reads as TGTGCCAGTAGTATTAATGAAGGCAGTAATCAGCCCCAGCATTTT. This codes for CASSINEGSNQPQHF.

The chain combines TRBV7-2 with TRBJ2-7, with 8 positions matching TRBD1. V trimming: 5 bases; J trimming: 3 bases; junction bases outside the gene matches: 9. This CDR3 spans 15 amino acids. From germline, CDR1 is SGHTA and CDR2 FQGNSA. CDR3 sequence reads: CASSADRGPSYEQYF. CDR3 DNA: TGTGCCAGCAGCGCAGACAGGGGACCAAGCTACGAGCAGTACTTC.

The gene calls are TRBV13 and TRBJ1-1, with D perhaps TRBD1 (5 bases). Germline loops: CDR1 PRHDT, CDR2 FYEKMQ (reference sequence). Trimming stripped 2 bases from V and 0 bases from J, with 13 bases between. The length of the CDR3 is 16 residues. CDR3 sequence (DNA): TGTGCCAGCAGCTTAAGGGCAGGGCATATGAACACTGAAGCTTTCTTT. It is translated as CASSLRAGHMNTEAFF.

The chain joins TRBV7-2 to TRBJ2-4; TRBD2 aligns across 8 bases. V lost 5 bases, J lost 6 bases, and 18 bases stayed unmatched. There are 18 residues in the CDR3. Germline CDR1 reads SGHTA; CDR2 reads FQGNSA. The CDR3 loop is CASSLSRVAGLGSNIQYF. The CDR3 DNA reads as TGTGCCAGCAGCCTGAGTAGGGTAGCGGGATTGGGGTCAAACATTCAGTACTTC.

This chain's CDR3 is CSVERGTSGSYEQYF. The CDR3 DNA follows: TGCAGCGTTGAAAGAGGGACTAGCGGGAGTTACGAGCAGTACTTC. The chain links TRBV29-1 to TRBJ2-7, with 14 bases lining up with TRBD2. Germline V gives CDR1 SQVTM, CDR2 ANQGSEA. This CDR3 region has 15 residues. After removal of 2 bases from V and 4 bases from J, the junction contained 4 bases not matched to a gene.

The chain employs TRBV6-5 and TRBJ2-3, with D unclear. Looked up from germline, CDR1 is MNHEY and CDR2 is SVGAGI. The V end lost 10 bases, the J end lost 6 bases, and 14 bases lay between the germline ends. The CDR3 is 12 residues long. CDR3 nucleotide sequence: TGTGCCATTTCCACCTACACCGATACGCAGTATTTT. It codes for CAISTYTDTQYF.

The chain links TRBV11-1 to TRBJ2-2; no definite D call. The V end lost 1 base, the J end lost 7 bases, and 13 bases lay between the germline ends. There are 15 residues in the CDR3. The germline V gene has CDR1 SGHAT and CDR2 FQDESV (reference sequence). The CDR3 region is CASSLVGRSFGELFF. Written as DNA, the CDR3 is TGTGCCAGCAGCTTAGTGGGCAGGTCTTTCGGGGAGCTGTTTTTT.

CDR3 loop: CSVGGQGVELGFF. The CDR3 DNA follows: TGCAGCGTTGGTGGACAGGGGGTGGAACTAGGATTCTTC. The J gene is TRBJ2-1, the V gene TRBV29-1; 10 bases fit TRBD1. The V segment lost 4 bases and the J segment 16 bases; nucleotides outside the gene matches: 13. The CDR3 consists of 13 residues. Germline values: CDR1 SQVTM, CDR2 ANQGSEA.

This clone was recorded only once. CDR3 nucleotides: TGTGCCAGCAGGCTACAGGGGAGTGATGAAAAACTGTTTTTT. Amino acid sequence: CASRLQGSDEKLFF. The chain joins TRBV27 to TRBJ1-4; 7 bases are a match to TRBD1. V shed 6 bases and J 6 bases; nucleotides not matched to a gene: 7. CDR3 size: 14 residues. The germline V gene encodes CDR1 MNHEY and CDR2 SMNVEV (reference sequence).

The chain has TRBV6-5 and TRBJ2-4; D possibly uses TRBD1 or TRBD2 (7 bases each). Germline CDR1 and CDR2: MNHEY and SVGAGI. This CDR3 contains 14 residues. Trimming removed 11 bases from V and 0 bases from J, with 14 bases in between. In DNA, the CDR3 is TGTGCCGCAGGGGGGGCACTAGCCAAAAACATTCAGTACTTC. Translating it yields CAAGGALAKNIQYF.

V and J are TRBV18 and TRBJ2-7; D is unresolved. With 0 bases removed from V and 8 bases from J, the gap between germline ends came to 11 bases. The CDR3 extends over 13 amino acids. Germline assignment: CDR1 KGHSH and CDR2 LQKENI. The CDR3 protein is CASSPPARVQQYF. The DNA of the CDR3 is TGTGCCAGCTCACCACCGGCTAGAGTTCAGCAGTACTTC. The whole variable domain, remainder taken from reference TRBV18 and TRBJ2-7, is NAGVMQNPRHLVRRRGQEARLRCSPMKGHSHVYWYRQLPEEGLKFMVYLQKENIIDESGMPKERFSAEFPKEGPSILRIQQVVRGDSAAYFCASSPPARVQQYFGPGTRLTVT.

The chain combines TRBV7-2 with TRBJ2-7, with 8 bases matching TRBD2. Trimming cost V 0 bases and J 5 bases; bases outside gene matches: 6. The germline CDR1 and CDR2 sequences are SGHTA and FQGNSA. The CDR3 contains 15 residues. In DNA, the CDR3 is TGTGCCAGCAGCTTAGCCGGGGGGGCCAAGGACGAGCAGTACTTC. It codes for CASSLAGGAKDEQYF.

The gene calls are TRBV11-2 and TRBJ2-4, with TRBD1 as a possible D gene (6 bases). V was trimmed by 5 bases and J by 0 bases, leaving 17 bases between them. Germline loops: CDR1 SGHAT, CDR2 FQNNGV. There are 17 residues in the CDR3. CDR3 region: CASSVRPDSVAKNIQYF. The CDR3 nucleotides read TGTGCCAGCAGCGTCAGGCCGGACAGCGTAGCCAAAAACATTCAGTACTTC.

The chain links TRBV29-1 to TRBJ2-3; a weak D match, TRBD2 (6 bases). Germline CDR1 is SQVTM and CDR2 is ANQGSEA. The CDR3 extends over 15 amino acids. Trimming left V 4 bases short and J 7 bases short, with 21 bases between. As DNA, the CDR3 is TGCAGCGTTGGTGCTCGGCTAGCGACCTCTTATACGCAGTATTTT. This translates into CSVGARLATSYTQYF.

The chain combines TRBV6-6 with TRBJ2-5; the D gene could be TRBD1 or TRBD2 (5 bases each). This CDR3 is 13 amino acids long. V lost 6 bases and J lost 5, with 13 bases in between. Per the germline V gene, CDR1 is MNHNY and CDR2 is SVGAGI (reference sequence). The CDR3 region is CASRVRDPETQYF. The CDR3 DNA sequence: TGTGCCAGCAGAGTCAGGGACCCGGAGACCCAGTACTTC.

This chain connects TRBV4-1 to TRBJ1-2; 9 bases agree with TRBD1. The CDR3 is 13 amino acids. Germline CDR1 MGHRA, CDR2 YSYEKL. Germline trimming cut 3 bases from V and 11 bases from J; bases unmatched to any gene: 7. CDR3 region: CASSHWDRDRYTF. CDR3 coding DNA: TGCGCCAGCAGCCATTGGGACAGGGATCGGTACACCTTC.

The genes are TRBV29-1 and TRBJ1-2; no definite D call. Germline V gene lookup returns CDR1 SQVTM and CDR2 ANQGSEA. The CDR3 is 13 residues long. Trimming stripped 6 bases from V and 3 bases from J, with 14 bases between. The CDR3, as DNA: TGCAGCGTGGCCCCCGGGAGCGACTATGGCTACACCTTC. This encodes CSVAPGSDYGYTF.